This T cell receptor beta chain was documented in a study of Tregs in tolerant kidney transplant recipients. Some clones are missing from TCRdb's copy, which holds only in-frame ones; the method was immunoSEQ multiplex PCR. This repertoire shows about 94,000 clones, 93% found once; its top ten account for around 0.45%. CDR1 is LNHDA and CDR2 is SQIVND in the germline V gene (reference sequence). The CDR3 has 15 amino acids. V dropped 4 bases and J dropped 4 bases, with 16 bases sitting between them. This sample comprised CD4+ T cells from blood, obtained before the transplant. The TCR originated in a human donor who received a combined kidney and bone marrow transplant. The V call is TRBV19, the J call TRBJ2-5; D perhaps matches TRBD2 (5 bases). The CDR3 sequence: CASSRNLGGGETQYF. CDR3 bases: TGTGCCAGTAGTAGGAACCTAGGAGGAGGAGAGACCCAGTACTTC. Variable domain in full (rest from reference TRBV19 and TRBJ2-5): DGGITQSPKYLFRKEGQNVTLSCEQNLNHDAMYWYRQDPGQGLRLIYYSQIVNDFQKGDIAEGYSVSREKKESFPLTVTSAQKNPTAFYLCASSRNLGGGETQYFGPGTRLLVL.